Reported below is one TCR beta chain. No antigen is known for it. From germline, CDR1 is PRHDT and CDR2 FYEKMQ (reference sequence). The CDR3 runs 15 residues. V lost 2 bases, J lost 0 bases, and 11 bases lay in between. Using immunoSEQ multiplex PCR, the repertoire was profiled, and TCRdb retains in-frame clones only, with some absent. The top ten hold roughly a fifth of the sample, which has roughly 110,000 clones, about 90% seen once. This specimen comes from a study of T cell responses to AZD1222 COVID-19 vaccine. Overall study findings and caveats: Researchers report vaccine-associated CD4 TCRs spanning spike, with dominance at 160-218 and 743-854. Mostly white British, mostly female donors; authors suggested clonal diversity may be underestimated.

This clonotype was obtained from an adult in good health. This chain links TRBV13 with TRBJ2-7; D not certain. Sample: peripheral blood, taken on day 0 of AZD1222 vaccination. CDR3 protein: CASSLMVRNSYEQYF. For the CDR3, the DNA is TGTGCCAGCAGCTTAATGGTTAGGAACTCCTACGAGCAGTACTTC.